This T cell receptor (beta chain) is from a study of T cell responses to AZD1222 COVID-19 vaccine. Study in general: Second-dose groups at about 4 or about 12 weeks were pooled. Overall study findings and caveats: Clonal diversity was possibly underestimated, and the donors were mostly white British, with more females. There were vaccine-associated CD4 TCRs across spike, dominant at 160-218 and 743-854. At study baseline, merely six AZD1222 recipients were seropositive.

The CDR3 loop spans 17 amino acids. V dropped 0 bases and J dropped 7; count of bases not matched to a gene: 10. CDR1 SGHVS and CDR2 FNYEAQ come from the germline V gene. Profiling relied on immunoSEQ multiplex PCR, and the TCRdb table lists in-frame clones only, not all of them. Of 100,000 or so clones in the sample, about 89% are singletons; the top ten hold approximately 15%. As concerns this clone: Its antigen is not identified.

The genes are TRBV7-6 and TRBJ2-2, with 8 bases fitting TRBD2. The source of this sequence is an adult in good health. The sample in question was peripheral blood, obtained on day 0 of AZD1222 vaccination. This CDR3 is CASSLAQAGVLGGELFF. The CDR3 nucleotides read TGTGCCAGCAGCTTAGCGCAAGCGGGAGTGCTCGGCGGGGAGCTGTTTTTT.